One sample yielded the 5 T cell receptor beta chains listed below, sequenced in a study of cytomegalovirus exposure and HLA in healthy donors. The primer mix had 60 Vbeta and 13 Jbeta primers. The protocol was immunoSEQ multiplex PCR, while the TCRdb copy is restricted to in-frame clones and leaves out a portion. The sample includes about 130,000 clones, around two thirds of them seen just once. Sequencing was performed on PBMCs. These receptors all come from a young man in good health and CMV-seropositive.

The rearrangement uses TRBV9 and TRBJ2-3; D may be TRBD2 (6 bases). Germline V CDR1 and CDR2: SGDLS, YYNGEE. This CDR3 contains 16 residues. V lost 0 bases to trimming and J lost 3 bases, with 14 bases between them. The CDR3 is CASSVAPGGGTDTQYF. Written as DNA, the CDR3 is TGTGCCAGCAGCGTAGCTCCCGGGGGAGGAACAGATACGCAGTATTTT.

The gene calls are TRBV29-1 and TRBJ2-1; 13 bases fit TRBD2. Germline loops: CDR1 SQVTM, CDR2 ANQGSEA. The length of the CDR3 is 14 residues. The trim removed 6 bases at V and 9 bases at J, leaving 8 bases unmatched. CDR3 residues: CSVLLAGGMGEQFF. The DNA for the CDR3 is TGCAGCGTCTTACTAGCGGGAGGGATGGGTGAGCAGTTCTTC.

The chain employs TRBV10-3 and TRBJ2-7; TRBD2 is a possible D gene (6 bases). Germline V lookup: CDR1 ENHRY, CDR2 SYGVKD. The CDR3 spans 14 residues. V lost 3 bases, J lost 0 bases, and 9 bases lay in between. The CDR3 nucleotides read TGTGCCATCAGTGAAGCTAGCGACTCCTACGAGCAGTACTTC. Its protein is CAISEASDSYEQYF.

This clone came up a few times. The chain is built from TRBV5-6 and TRBJ2-6, with D uncertain. The length of the CDR3 is 16 residues. CDR1 and CDR2 (germline): SGHDT, YYEEEE. Trimming stripped 0 bases from V and 0 bases from J, with 7 bases between. The CDR3 sequence is CASSLGRNSGANVLTF. DNA for the CDR3: TGTGCCAGCAGCTTGGGGCGGAACTCTGGGGCCAACGTCCTGACTTTC.

The genes are TRBV28 and TRBJ1-5, with unresolved D. This CDR3 contains 14 residues. Germline V gene data show CDR1 as MDHEN and CDR2 as SYDVKM. V was clipped by 4 bases and J by 3 bases, with 10 bases between them. The CDR3 here is CASSSYSYNQPQHF. DNA for the CDR3: TGTGCCAGCAGTTCCTACAGTTACAATCAGCCCCAGCATTTT.